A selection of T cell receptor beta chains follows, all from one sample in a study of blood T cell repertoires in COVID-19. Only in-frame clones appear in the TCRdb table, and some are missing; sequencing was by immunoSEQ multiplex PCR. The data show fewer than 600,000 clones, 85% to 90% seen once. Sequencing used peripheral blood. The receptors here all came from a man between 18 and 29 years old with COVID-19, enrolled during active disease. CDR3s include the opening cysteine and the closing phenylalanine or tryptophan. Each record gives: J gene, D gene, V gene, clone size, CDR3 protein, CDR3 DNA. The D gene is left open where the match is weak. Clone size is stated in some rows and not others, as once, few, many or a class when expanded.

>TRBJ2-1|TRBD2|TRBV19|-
CASSMRAGATYNEQFF
TGTGCCAGTAGTATGAGGGCGGGAGCTACCTACAATGAGCAGTTCTTC
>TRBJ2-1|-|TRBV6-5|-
CASSYSIVGGTNEQFF
TGTGCCAGCAGTTACTCGATCGTAGGAGGGACGAATGAGCAGTTCTTC
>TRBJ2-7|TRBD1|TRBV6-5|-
CASSLDRDEQYF
TGTGCCAGCAGTCTGGACAGGGACGAGCAGTACTTC
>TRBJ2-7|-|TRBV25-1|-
CASSDPGTPSYEQYF
TGTGCCAGCAGTGACCCAGGGACTCCCTCCTACGAGCAGTACTTC
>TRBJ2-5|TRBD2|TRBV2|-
CASSPSGGQQTQYF
TGTGCCAGCAGTCCTAGCGGGGGGCAGCAGACCCAGTACTTC
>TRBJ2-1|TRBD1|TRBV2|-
CASRSNRGNEQFF
TGTGCCAGCAGATCCAACAGGGGAAATGAGCAGTTCTTC
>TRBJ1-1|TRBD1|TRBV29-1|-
CSAKTGGAAEAFF
TGCAGCGCTAAGACAGGGGGCGCGGCTGAAGCTTTCTTT
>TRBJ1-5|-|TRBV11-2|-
CASSLIAGQPQHF
TGTGCCAGCAGCTTAATAGCTGGGCAGCCCCAGCATTTT
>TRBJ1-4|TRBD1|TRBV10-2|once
CASSESTGEKLFF
TGCGCCAGCAGTGAGTCGACAGGGGAAAAACTGTTTTTT
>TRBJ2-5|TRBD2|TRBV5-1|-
CASSLGLAGGPSRETQYF
TGCGCCAGCAGCTTGGGTCTCGCGGGAGGGCCATCGAGGGAGACCCAGTACTTC
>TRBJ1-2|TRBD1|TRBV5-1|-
CASSWDSDRGRSYTF
TGCGCCAGCAGCTGGGATTCTGACAGGGGAAGAAGCTACACCTTC
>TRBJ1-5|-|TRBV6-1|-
CASSDQGSQPQHF
TGTGCCAGCAGTGACCAGGGAAGCCAGCCCCAGCATTTT
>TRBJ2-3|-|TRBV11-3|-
CASSLERLGADTQYF
TGTGCCAGCAGCTTAGAACGACTAGGGGCGGATACGCAGTATTTT
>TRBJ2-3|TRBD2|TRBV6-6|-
CASSPRPGTSARTDTQYF
TGTGCCAGCAGTCCCCGTCCCGGGACTAGCGCCCGCACAGATACGCAGTATTTT
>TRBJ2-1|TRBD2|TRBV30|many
CAWSVASGYNEQFF
TGTGCCTGGAGTGTTGCTAGCGGATACAATGAGCAGTTCTTC
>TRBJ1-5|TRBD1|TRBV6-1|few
CASSESGTVNQPQHF
TGTGCCAGCAGTGAATCCGGGACAGTCAATCAGCCCCAGCATTTT
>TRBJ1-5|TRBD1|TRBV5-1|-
CASSLEGQGSVDQPQHF
TGCGCCAGCAGCTTGGAAGGACAGGGGAGCGTCGATCAGCCCCAGCATTTT
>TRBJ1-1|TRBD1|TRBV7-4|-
CAPTRTGATEAFF
TGTGCGCCTACCCGGACAGGGGCGACTGAAGCTTTCTTT
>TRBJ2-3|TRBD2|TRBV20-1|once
CSASTLGLAGDTQYF
TGCAGTGCTAGTACATTAGGACTAGCGGGAGATACGCAGTATTTT
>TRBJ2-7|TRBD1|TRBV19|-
CASSIGQGVGEQYF
TGTGCCAGTAGTATAGGACAGGGAGTGGGCGAGCAGTACTTC
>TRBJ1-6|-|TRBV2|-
CASSESWQSSPLHF
TGTGCCAGCAGTGAATCTTGGCAGTCTTCACCCCTCCACTTT
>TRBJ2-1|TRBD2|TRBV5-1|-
CASSILTSGAYNEQFF
TGCGCCAGCAGCATACTGACTAGCGGGGCCTACAATGAGCAGTTCTTC
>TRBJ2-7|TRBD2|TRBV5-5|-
CASSPASGALYEQYF
TGTGCCAGCAGCCCGGCTAGCGGGGCCCTCTACGAGCAGTACTTC
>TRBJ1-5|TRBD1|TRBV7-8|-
CASSLTDRDQPQHF
TGTGCCAGCAGCTTGACGGACAGGGATCAGCCCCAGCATTTT
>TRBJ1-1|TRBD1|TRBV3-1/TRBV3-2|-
CASSRQGQGNTEAFF
TGTGCCAGCAGCCGCCAGGGACAGGGAAACACTGAAGCTTTCTTT
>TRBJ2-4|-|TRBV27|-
CASSLSRAPENIQYF
TGTGCCAGCAGTTTATCCAGGGCCCCTGAAAACATTCAGTACTTC
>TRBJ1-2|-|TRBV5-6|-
CASSPWTILRPNYGYTF
TGTGCCAGCAGCCCATGGACAATCCTCCGCCCTAACTATGGCTACACCTTC
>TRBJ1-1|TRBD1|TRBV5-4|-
CASSLTGQGTEAFF
TGTGCCAGCAGCTTGACGGGACAGGGCACTGAAGCTTTCTTT
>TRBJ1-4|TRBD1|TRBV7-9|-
CASSLPRDRAIQDEKLFF
TGTGCCAGCAGCTTACCTCGGGACAGGGCGATCCAGGATGAAAAACTGTTTTTT
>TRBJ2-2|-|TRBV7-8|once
CASSLVSRVGELFF
TGTGCCAGCAGCTTAGTGTCCCGGGTCGGGGAGCTGTTTTTT
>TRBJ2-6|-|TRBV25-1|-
CASSGGWNRAGANVLTF
TGTGCCAGCAGTGGGGGTTGGAACAGGGCTGGGGCCAACGTCCTGACTTTC
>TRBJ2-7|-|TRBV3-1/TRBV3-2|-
CASSQDQISYEQYF
TGTGCCAGCAGCCAAGATCAGATCTCCTACGAGCAGTACTTC
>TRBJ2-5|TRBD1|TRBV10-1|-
CASRPRGGEETQYF
TGCGCCAGCAGACCTAGAGGGGGCGAGGAGACCCAGTACTTC
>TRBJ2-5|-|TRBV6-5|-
CATSGVSETQYF
TGTGCCACATCGGGGGTGTCAGAGACCCAGTACTTC
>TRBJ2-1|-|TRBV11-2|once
CASSFRWRGLGPYNEQFF
TGTGCCAGCAGCTTCCGGTGGAGGGGGCTCGGGCCCTACAATGAGCAGTTCTTC
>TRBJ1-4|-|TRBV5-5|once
CASSLFGGGATNEKLFF
TGTGCCAGCAGCTTGTTTGGTGGGGGGGCGACTAATGAAAAACTGTTTTTT
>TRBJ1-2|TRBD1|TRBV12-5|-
CASGLLTGSNYGYTF
TGTGCTAGTGGTTTGTTGACAGGGTCTAACTATGGCTACACCTTC
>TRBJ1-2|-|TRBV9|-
CASSVGDEGVQYRGYTF
TGTGCCAGCAGCGTAGGCGATGAGGGTGTTCAATATCGTGGCTACACCTTC
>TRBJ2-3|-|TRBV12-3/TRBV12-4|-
CASTRLSTDTQYF
TGTGCCAGCACCCGCCTAAGCACAGATACGCAGTATTTT
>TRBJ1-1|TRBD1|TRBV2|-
CASSTGDPSYTEAFF
TGTGCCAGCAGCACAGGGGATCCAAGTTACACTGAAGCTTTCTTT
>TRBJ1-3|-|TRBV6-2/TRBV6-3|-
CASSLLRQSNPGNTIYF
TGTGCCAGCAGTCTCTTACGACAGTCAAACCCTGGAAACACCATATATTTT
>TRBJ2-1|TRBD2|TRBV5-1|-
CASSVSGSSYNEQFF
TGCGCCAGCAGCGTTAGCGGGAGCTCCTACAATGAGCAGTTCTTC
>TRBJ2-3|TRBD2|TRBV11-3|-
CASSWEGTSGRRTDTQYF
TGTGCCAGCAGCTGGGAAGGGACTAGCGGGAGGAGGACAGATACGCAGTATTTT
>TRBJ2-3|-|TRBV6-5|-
CASNSGARKDTQYF
TGTGCCAGCAATTCAGGGGCTAGGAAAGATACGCAGTATTTT
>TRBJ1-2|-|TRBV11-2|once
CASSLGGGGYTF
TGTGCCAGCAGCTTAGGAGGGGGAGGCTACACCTTC
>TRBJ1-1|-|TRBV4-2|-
CASSQAGGLGEAFF
TGTGCCAGCAGCCAAGCCGGCGGGCTTGGTGAAGCTTTCTTT
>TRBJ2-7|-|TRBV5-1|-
CASSLAVGSSYEQYF
TGCGCCAGCAGCTTGGCGGTGGGGAGCTCCTACGAGCAGTACTTC
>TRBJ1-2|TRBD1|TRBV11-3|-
CASSSLTTGDTKGYTF
TGTGCCAGCAGCTCTCTTACTACAGGGGACACGAAGGGCTACACCTTC
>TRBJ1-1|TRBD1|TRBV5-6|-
CASSLRDRGYNEAFF
TGTGCCAGCAGCTTGAGGGACAGGGGGTATAATGAAGCTTTCTTT
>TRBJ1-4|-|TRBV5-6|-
CASSLMAGGQKLFF
TGTGCCAGCAGCCTAATGGCAGGAGGTCAAAAACTGTTTTTT
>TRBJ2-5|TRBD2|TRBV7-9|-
CASSLALAGKETQYF
TGTGCCAGCAGCTTAGCTCTAGCGGGGAAAGAGACCCAGTACTTC
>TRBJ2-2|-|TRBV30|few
CAWARRGLTGELFF
TGTGCCTGGGCCCGGAGAGGACTTACCGGGGAGCTGTTTTTT
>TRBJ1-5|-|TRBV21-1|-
CASSKDRQPQHF
TGTGCCAGCAGCAAAGATCGGCAGCCCCAGCATTTT
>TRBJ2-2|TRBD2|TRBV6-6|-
CASKIAGRRNTGELFF
TGTGCCAGCAAAATAGCGGGGAGGAGGAACACCGGGGAGCTGTTTTTT
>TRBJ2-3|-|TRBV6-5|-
CASTRGQTDTQYF
TGTGCCAGCACGAGAGGGCAGACAGATACGCAGTATTTT